The 16 T cell receptor beta chains in this list originate from one sample, sequenced in a study of blood T cell repertoires in COVID-19. TCRdb's table, derived via immunoSEQ multiplex PCR, lists solely in-frame clones and lacks some. This table has 200,000 to 250,000 clones, about nine tenths appearing once. The specimen sequenced was peripheral blood. These receptor sequences come from a woman aged 25 to 45 with COVID-19, enrolled during active disease.

The chain has TRBV30 and TRBJ1-2, with D possibly matching TRBD1 (5 bases). The CDR3 has 11 amino acids. The V and J ends lost 2 bases and 14 bases respectively, with 15 bases between them. The germline V gene encodes CDR1 GTSNPN and CDR2 SVGIG (reference sequence). The CDR3 coding sequence is TGTGCCTGGAGTCCCCTGGGGCTCCAGACCTTC. Encoded protein: CAWSPLGLQTF. Supplemented by reference TRBV30 and TRBJ1-2, the full variable domain reads SQTIHQWPATLVQPVGSPLSLECTVEGTSNPNLYWYRQAAGRGLQLLFYSVGIGQISSEVPQNLSASRPQDRQFILSSKKLLLSDSGFYLCAWSPLGLQTFGSGTRLTVV.

With regard to this clone: Other DNA sequences in this specimen translate into the identical CDR3. This chain joins TRBV2 and TRBJ2-3; the D is unclear. In germline, CDR1 is SNHLY, CDR2 FYNNEI. The CDR3 totals 11 residues. V lost 6 bases and J lost 3, with 4 bases in between. The CDR3 sequence: CASSLTDTQYF. The CDR3 nucleotides read TGTGCCAGCAGCTTAACAGATACGCAGTATTTT.

The chain uses TRBV4-3 and TRBJ1-2, with 8 bases matching TRBD1. The junction had 10 bases not matched to a gene; V was cut back by 1 base and J by 6 bases. The CDR3 has 16 amino acids. From germline, CDR1 is LGHNA and CDR2 YSLEER. The CDR3 nucleotides read TGCGCCAGCAGCCAAGGACTGGACAGGGAGTTAAATGGCTACACCTTC. Amino acid sequence: CASSQGLDRELNGYTF.

This chain links TRBV5-4 with TRBJ1-2; D remains unclear. Trimming cost V 4 bases and J 1 base, with 11 bases left between them. Germline-derived CDR1 and CDR2 are SGHNT and YYREEE (reference sequence). CDR3 length equals 14 residues. The CDR3 DNA sequence: TGTGCCAGCAGCATCAAGAGGAATAACTATGGCTACACCTTC. This sequence encodes CASSIKRNNYGYTF.

This chain joins TRBV6-6 and TRBJ1-5; the D gene is possibly TRBD1 (6 bases). The germline CDR1 and CDR2 sequences are MNHNY and SVGAGI (reference sequence). Trimming cost V 7 bases and J 3 bases, with 13 bases left between them. This CDR3 is 14 amino acids long. The CDR3 DNA reads TGTGCCAGCACCAGTCGGGACATCAATCAGCCCCAGCATTTT. Residues: CASTSRDINQPQHF.

The genes are TRBV6-1 and TRBJ2-1; 7 bases agree with TRBD2. The ends lost 0 bases at V and 4 bases at J; junction bases unmatched: 9. Germline lookup yields CDR1 MNHNS and CDR2 SASEGT. The CDR3 is made up of 17 amino acids. CDR3 in amino acids: CASSEARDSGGYNEQFF. As DNA, the CDR3 is TGTGCCAGCAGTGAAGCGCGGGACTCGGGGGGTTACAATGAGCAGTTCTTC.

The V call is TRBV6-2 or TRBV6-3, the J call TRBJ1-2; no reliable D call. The CDR3 length is 14 residues. V was shortened by 5 bases and J by 4 bases, with 14 bases between the two germline ends. The germline V gene has CDR1 MNHEY and CDR2 SVGEGT. The CDR3 is CASSPMTSIYGYTF. CDR3 nucleotide sequence: TGTGCCAGCAGTCCAATGACAAGCATCTATGGCTACACCTTC.

This chain joins TRBV30 and TRBJ1-1; 8 bases are a match to TRBD1. Germline lookup yields CDR1 GTSNPN and CDR2 SVGIG (reference sequence). V shed 4 bases and J 8 bases; nucleotides not matched to a gene: 9. The length of the CDR3 is 13 residues. The CDR3 region is CAWTWTGFGEAFF. DNA of the CDR3: TGTGCCTGGACCTGGACAGGGTTCGGCGAAGCTTTCTTT.

This chain links TRBV19 with TRBJ2-3; 14 bases align to TRBD2. CDR1 is LNHDA and CDR2 is SQIVND in the germline V gene (reference sequence). The length of the CDR3 is 18 residues. The V gene end was trimmed by 5 bases and the J gene end by 1 base; junction bases not matched to a gene: 8. This chain's CDR3 is CASSPRLAGGQGTDTQYF. CDR3 coding DNA: TGTGCCAGTAGTCCAAGACTAGCGGGAGGGCAGGGCACAGATACGCAGTATTTT.

The rearrangement links TRBV7-7 to TRBJ2-7; 7 bases line up with TRBD2. There are 15 residues in the CDR3. CDR1 and CDR2 (germline): SSHAT, FNYEAQ (reference sequence). CDR3 coding DNA: TGTGCTAGCAGCTTAGGGCGGGGGAGCTCCTACGAGCAGTACGTC. It specifies CASSLGRGSSYEQYV.

The V gene is TRBV27, the J gene TRBJ2-7; maybe TRBD1 (5 bases). The CDR3 covers 15 residues. V was cut by 6 bases and J by 3 bases, with 18 bases left in between. The germline gives CDR1 MNHEY, CDR2 SMNVEV (reference sequence). The CDR3 DNA reads TGTGCCAGCAGACCGCAGGCAGGGCAACTCTACGAGCAGTACGTC. Its translation: CASRPQAGQLYEQYV.

On this clone itself: At one end, the junction sequence differs from germline, possibly due to a read error. J is TRBJ1-4 and V is TRBV28; 7 positions match TRBD1. The CDR3 has 14 residues. Germline assignment: CDR1 MDHEN and CDR2 SYDVKM. CDR3 amino acids: CASSLRDSDRFWVF. Written as DNA, the CDR3 is TGTGCCAGCAGTTTAAGGGACAGCGACCGGTTTTGGGTTTTT.

The chain employs TRBV11-1 and TRBJ2-7; maybe TRBD1 (6 bases). The V end lost 5 bases, the J end lost 0 bases, and 17 bases lay between the germline ends. This CDR3 comprises 16 residues. The germline CDR1 and CDR2 sequences are SGHAT and FQDESV (reference sequence). This CDR3 reads CASSPEQGPPSYEQYF. CDR3 DNA: TGTGCCAGCAGCCCGGAACAGGGTCCTCCCTCCTACGAGCAGTACTTC.

V usage is TRBV10-3 and J usage is TRBJ1-4; D might be TRBD1 (5 bases). Germline assignment: CDR1 ENHRY and CDR2 SYGVKD. CDR3 length equals 11 residues. Trimming took off 8 bases at V and 7 bases at J, with 8 bases between the two ends. As DNA, the CDR3 is TGTGCCATCGGCGGGGGTGAAAAACTGTTTTTT. As protein: CAIGGGEKLFF.

The chain joins TRBV11-1 to TRBJ2-3; TRBD1 matches at 7 bases. Germline assignment: CDR1 SGHAT and CDR2 FQDESV (reference sequence). J was trimmed by 4 bases and V by 5 bases; bases with no gene match: 3. This CDR3 contains 13 residues. The CDR3 sequence: CASSITGADTQYF. The CDR3 bases are TGTGCCAGCAGCATCACAGGGGCAGATACGCAGTATTTT.

The V and J genes are TRBV19 and TRBJ1-2; D is perhaps TRBD1 (6 bases). Germline CDR1 reads LNHDA; CDR2 reads SQIVND (reference sequence). Deletions cut 4 bases from V and 4 bases from J, with 10 bases between. This CDR3 is built from 13 residues. The CDR3 spells CASSTSDSYGYTF. The DNA for the CDR3 is TGTGCCAGTAGTACATCGGACAGCTATGGCTACACCTTC.